Given below is one TCR beta chain in context. Its antigen is undetermined. As to time point: week 23, last vaccination. In every dose of vaccine, 300 ug of mutant IDH1 20-mer peptide was given alongside topical imiquimod. Germline V gives CDR1 LNHDA, CDR2 SQIVND (reference sequence). V lost 3 bases, J lost 0 bases, and 12 bases lay in between. The CDR3 sequence is 15 residues long. This sample stems from a study of a mutant IDH1 vaccine in newly diagnosed glioma. Study details: Sex among treated patients split approximately 62% male, around 38% female; mean age was around 40 years.

Sequencing was performed with immunoSEQ multiplex PCR; in TCRdb, only in-frame clones are kept and a portion is missing. Among around 40,000 clones, less than 85% were seen once, and the ten largest hold around 2.5%. This TCR was recovered from a young woman with glioma. Some clones in this sample may be carry-over from other donors' samples. The sequences come from PBMCs, collected from a glioma patient whose treatment included an IDH1 peptide vaccine. This sequence joins TRBV19 and TRBJ2-7; no clear D. The CDR3 loop reads CASSMFAHSSYEQYF. The CDR3 DNA is TGTGCCAGTAGTATGTTTGCCCATAGCTCCTACGAGCAGTACTTC. The full variable domain, its missing parts supplied by reference TRBV19 and TRBJ2-7, is DGGITQSPKYLFRKEGQNVTLSCEQNLNHDAMYWYRQDPGQGLRLIYYSQIVNDFQKGDIAEGYSVSREKKESFPLTVTSAQKNPTAFYLCASSMFAHSSYEQYFGPGTRLTVT.